Each of the 16 T cell receptor beta chains below was sequenced from the same sample in a study of T cells expressing NK-cell markers. TCRdb processed the 5' RACE reads again and assigns one entry to each CDR3 protein, with no DNA. This table holds around 280,000 distinct CDR3 sequences. The sample taken for sequencing was blood T cells: a sorted CD56 or NKG2C T cell subset, CD4+ or CD8+ T cells, or bulk PBMC T cells (not recorded which). These receptors all come from a man between 18 and 29 years old in good health.

The genes are TRBV4-3 and TRBJ2-1; TCRdb's assignment of TRBD2 cannot be checked, as there is no DNA. CDR3 length: 15 residues. The V gene's germline CDR1 is LGHNA and CDR2 YSLEER. CDR3 protein: CASSQEGLADNEQFF.

The chain has TRBV20-1 and TRBJ2-2; TCRdb returns TRBD2, unconfirmable since there is no DNA. Germline CDR1 and CDR2: DFQATT and SNEGSKA (reference sequence). This CDR3 has 16 amino acids. This CDR3 is CSARQTSGRDTGELFF.

V and J are TRBV5-6 and TRBJ2-5. This CDR3 has 14 residues. The germline V gene encodes CDR1 SGHDT and CDR2 YYEEEE. CDR3 loop: CASSLDYFEETQYF.

The J gene is TRBJ2-7, the V gene TRBV15. The germline V gene encodes CDR1 LNHNV and CDR2 YYDKDF (reference sequence). The CDR3 consists of 14 residues. CDR3 residues: CATSRDPVGYEQYF.

The rearrangement uses TRBV4-3 and TRBJ2-2; without DNA, the TCRdb call of TRBD2 cannot be checked. The CDR3 loop spans 13 amino acids. Per germline, CDR1 LGHNA and CDR2 YSLEER. Here the CDR3 reads CASSPSGNGELFF.

V and J are TRBV6-2 or TRBV6-3 and TRBJ2-7; TCRdb's D call, TRBD1, is unchecked because there is no DNA. The CDR3 loop spans 14 amino acids. CDR1 and CDR2 (germline): MNHEY, SVGEGT. CDR3 region: CASSYNGQAGEQYF.

The rearrangement uses TRBV19 and TRBJ2-2; TCRdb calls TRBD1, which cannot be checked without DNA. Per germline, CDR1 LNHDA and CDR2 SQIVND (reference sequence). This CDR3 has 16 residues. CDR3 loop: CASKGGIPGWTGELFF.

V and J are TRBV12-3 or TRBV12-4 and TRBJ2-1; TCRdb calls TRBD2, which cannot be checked without DNA. The CDR3 is 17 amino acids. The CDR3 spells CASSPRGLAGLQDEQFF.

The genes are TRBV2 and TRBJ2-1; TCRdb lists TRBD1, though no DNA is available to test this call. CDR3 length equals 14 residues. Germline values: CDR1 SNHLY, CDR2 FYNNEI. This CDR3 reads CASRDRGRGDEQFF.

The chain is built from TRBV5-5 and TRBJ2-7. The V gene's germline CDR1 is SGHKS and CDR2 YYEKEE (reference sequence). This CDR3 is built from 12 residues. CDR3 amino acids: CASKRRAYEQYF.

The chain combines TRBV10-2 with TRBJ2-5; TCRdb outputs TRBD2, but without DNA this stays unchecked. The CDR3 runs to 13 residues. Germline values: CDR1 WSHSY, CDR2 SAAADI. CDR3 amino acids: CASRSPNQETQYF.

This chain joins TRBV2 and TRBJ2-1; checking the TCRdb D call of TRBD2 is not possible without DNA. The germline V gene encodes CDR1 SNHLY and CDR2 FYNNEI. The CDR3 consists of 11 residues. CDR3 region: CASSDSLLQFF.

The chain links TRBV11-3 to TRBJ2-2; lacking DNA, the TRBD1 call made by TCRdb goes unchecked. CDR3 length: 14 residues. From germline, CDR1 is SGHNT and CDR2 YENEEA. CDR3 residues: CASSLPLGAGELFF.

The genes are TRBV18 and TRBJ2-1; the TCRdb D gene call, TRBD1, has no DNA to confirm it. The CDR3 consists of 16 residues. The germline CDR1 and CDR2 sequences are KGHSH and LQKENI. The CDR3 is CASSPWGTPVGNEQFF.

The chain has TRBV6-6 and TRBJ2-3; TCRdb picks TRBD1, but there is no DNA to check that call. CDR3 length: 12 amino acids. The germline gives CDR1 MNHNY, CDR2 SVGAGI (reference sequence). This CDR3 is CASSQQVYTQYF.

The rearrangement links TRBV12-3 or TRBV12-4 to TRBJ2-2. The CDR3 has 13 amino acids. The CDR3 here is CASSLSDTGELFF.